This is a list of T cell receptor beta chains from one sample in a study of T cells in Graves' hyperthyroidism and ophthalmopathy. TCRdb re-derived calls from the multiplex PCR reads in MiXCR, one entry per CDR3 protein. The data show hundreds of thousands of distinct CDR3 sequences, with over 11% seen just once and about 5.8% held by the top ten. The sample comprised blood. The receptors shown here come from a woman aged 25 to 45 with Graves' hyperthyroidism that later progressed to Graves' ophthalmopathy. Both conserved end residues are part of each CDR3. The order of the fields is V gene, J gene, D gene, clone size, CDR3 DNA, CDR3 protein. D genes are given only for firm matches. Some rows mark clone size as missing; the rest say once, few, many or name a class of expanded clone.

TRBV20-1	TRBJ2-7	-	-	TGCAGTGCTAGAGGGGTGGAGCAGTACTTC	CSARGVEQYF
TRBV4-2	TRBJ1-1	-	few	TGTGCCAGTGCGGCAGGTTTGAACACTGAAGCTTTCTTT	CASAAGLNTEAFF
TRBV27	TRBJ2-7	TRBD2	many	TGTGCCAGCAGTTCGCTAGCGGGAGAGGCCTACGAGCAGTACTTC	CASSSLAGEAYEQYF
TRBV3-1	TRBJ2-3	TRBD2	many	TGTGCCAGCAGCTCCACTAGCGGGAGCACAGATACGCAGTATTTT	CASSSTSGSTDTQYF
TRBV27	TRBJ2-1	-	many	TGTGCCAGCAGTTTAACATTCTCACCTAACAATGAGCAGTTCTTC	CASSLTFSPNNEQFF
TRBV11-2	TRBJ2-5	-	many	TGTGCCAGCAGCTCCCTCGAGCAAAGGGGGACCCAGTACTTC	CASSSLEQRGTQYF
TRBV29-1	TRBJ1-4	-	few	TGCAGCGTCTGGACGGCCGCTAATGAAAAACTGTTTTTT	CSVWTAANEKLFF
TRBV29-1	TRBJ1-2	-	many	TGCAGCTCTGAAACGGTCGCTAACTATGGCTACACCTTC	CSSETVANYGYTF
TRBV9	TRBJ2-5	TRBD2	many	TGTGCCAGCAGCGTTGGCCTAGCGGGGTCCGGGCGGACCCAGTACTTC	CASSVGLAGSGRTQYF
TRBV11-2	TRBJ1-4	-	many	TGTGCCAGCAGCCCGGAATGGGCTAATGAAAAACTGTTTTTT	CASSPEWANEKLFF
TRBV12-3/TRBV12-4	TRBJ2-5	-	many	TGTGCCAGCAGATTGACAGTCCAAGAGACCCAGTACTTC	CASRLTVQETQYF
TRBV2	TRBJ2-3	TRBD2	-	TGTGCCAGCAGGTATACTAGCGGGCACTCCCCAGATACGCAGTATTTT	CASRYTSGHSPDTQYF
TRBV11-2	TRBJ2-2	-	many	TGTGCCAGCAGCCCCCAAAGCGGGGAGCTGTTTTTT	CASSPQSGELFF
TRBV11-2	TRBJ1-4	TRBD1	many	TGTGCCAGCACCGAAGGGACAGAGATTAATGAAAAACTGTTTTTT	CASTEGTEINEKLFF
TRBV7-9	TRBJ2-7	-	-	TGTGCCAGCAGCAAAGGGTTAGAGCAGTACTTC	CASSKGLEQYF